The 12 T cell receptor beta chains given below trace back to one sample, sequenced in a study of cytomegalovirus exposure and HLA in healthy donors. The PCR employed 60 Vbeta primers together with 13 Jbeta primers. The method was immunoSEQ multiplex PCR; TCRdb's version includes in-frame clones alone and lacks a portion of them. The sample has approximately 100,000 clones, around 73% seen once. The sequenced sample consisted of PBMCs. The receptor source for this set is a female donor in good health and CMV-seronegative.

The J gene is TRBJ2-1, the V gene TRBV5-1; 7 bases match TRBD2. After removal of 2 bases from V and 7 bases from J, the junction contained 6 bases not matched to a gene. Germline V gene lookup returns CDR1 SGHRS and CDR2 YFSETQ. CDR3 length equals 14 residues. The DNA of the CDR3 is TGCGCCAGCAGCTTAGGACTAGACACAAATGAGCAGTTCTTC. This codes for CASSLGLDTNEQFF.

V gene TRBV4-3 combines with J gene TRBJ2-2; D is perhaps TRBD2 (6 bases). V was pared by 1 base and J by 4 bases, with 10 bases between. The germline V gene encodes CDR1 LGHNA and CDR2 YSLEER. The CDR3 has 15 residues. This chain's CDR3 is CASSQGLVPTGELFF. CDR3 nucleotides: TGCGCCAGCAGCCAAGGACTAGTCCCCACCGGGGAGCTGTTTTTT.

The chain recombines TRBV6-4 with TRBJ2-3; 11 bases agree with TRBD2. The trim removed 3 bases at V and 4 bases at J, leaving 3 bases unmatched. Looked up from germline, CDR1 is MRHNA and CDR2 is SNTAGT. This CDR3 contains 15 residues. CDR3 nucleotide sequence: TGTGCCAGCAGTGAACTAGCGGGAGCCCCAGATACGCAGTATTTT. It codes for CASSELAGAPDTQYF.

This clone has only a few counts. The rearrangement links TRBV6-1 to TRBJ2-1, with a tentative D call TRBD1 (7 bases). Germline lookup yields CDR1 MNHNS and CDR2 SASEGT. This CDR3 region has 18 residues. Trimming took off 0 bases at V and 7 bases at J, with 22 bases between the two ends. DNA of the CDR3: TGTGCCAGCAGTGAAGCGGTTTGGGAGACAGGGAGGTCGAATGAGCAGTTCTTC. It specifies CASSEAVWETGRSNEQFF.

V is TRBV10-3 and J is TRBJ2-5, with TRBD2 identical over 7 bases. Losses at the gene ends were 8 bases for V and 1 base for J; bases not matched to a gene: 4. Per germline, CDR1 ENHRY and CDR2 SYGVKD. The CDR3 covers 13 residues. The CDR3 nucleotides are TGTGCCATCGGAGCGGGACGCCAAGAGACCCAGTACTTC. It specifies CAIGAGRQETQYF.

The CDR3 loop reads CASSRRTSGGNEQFF. CDR3 coding DNA: TGCGCCAGCAGCCGGAGGACTAGCGGGGGCAATGAGCAGTTCTTC. This rearrangement joins TRBV4-1 to TRBJ2-1; 13 positions match TRBD2. The V and J ends lost 4 bases and 6 bases, in that order; junction bases with no gene match: 3. The CDR3 spans 15 residues. In germline, CDR1 is MGHRA, CDR2 YSYEKL.

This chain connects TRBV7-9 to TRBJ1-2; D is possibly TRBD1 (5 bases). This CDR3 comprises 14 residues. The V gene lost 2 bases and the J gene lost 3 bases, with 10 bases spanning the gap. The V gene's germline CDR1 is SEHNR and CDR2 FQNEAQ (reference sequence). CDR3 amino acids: CASSLMQGDYGYTF. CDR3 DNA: TGTGCCAGCAGCTTAATGCAAGGGGACTATGGCTACACCTTC.

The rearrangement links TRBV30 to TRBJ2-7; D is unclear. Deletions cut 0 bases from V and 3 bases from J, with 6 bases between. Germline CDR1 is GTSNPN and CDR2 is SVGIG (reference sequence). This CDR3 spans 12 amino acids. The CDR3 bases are TGTGCCTGGAGTGTAAATCTCTACGAGCAGTACTTC. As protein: CAWSVNLYEQYF.

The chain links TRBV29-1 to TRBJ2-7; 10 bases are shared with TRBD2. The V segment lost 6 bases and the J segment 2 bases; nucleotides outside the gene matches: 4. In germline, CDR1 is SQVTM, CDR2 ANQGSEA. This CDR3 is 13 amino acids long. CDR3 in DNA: TGCAGCGTATTAGCGGGAGGCCCCTACGAGCAGTACTTC. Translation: CSVLAGGPYEQYF.

The CDR3 region has the DNA TGTGCCAGCAGCCGACTAGCGGGATTAGATACGCAGTATTTT. Amino acids: CASSRLAGLDTQYF. The rearrangement joins TRBV27 to TRBJ2-3; 11 nucleotides match TRBD2. Germline V gene data show CDR1 as MNHEY and CDR2 as SMNVEV (reference sequence). With 6 bases clipped from V and 5 bases from J, the junction kept 4 bases outside the gene matches. CDR3 length: 14 amino acids.

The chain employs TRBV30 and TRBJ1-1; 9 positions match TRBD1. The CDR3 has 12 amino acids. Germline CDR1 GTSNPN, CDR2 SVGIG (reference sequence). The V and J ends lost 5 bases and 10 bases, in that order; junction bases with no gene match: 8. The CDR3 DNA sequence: TGTGCCTGGGGAGGACAGGGGAGTCGAGCTTTCTTT. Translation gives CAWGGQGSRAFF.

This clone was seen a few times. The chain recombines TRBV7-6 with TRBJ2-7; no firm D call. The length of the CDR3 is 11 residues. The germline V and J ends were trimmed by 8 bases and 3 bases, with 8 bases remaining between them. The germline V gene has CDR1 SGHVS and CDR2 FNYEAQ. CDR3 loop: CASGLGYEQYF. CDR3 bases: TGTGCCAGCGGTCTAGGCTACGAGCAGTACTTC.